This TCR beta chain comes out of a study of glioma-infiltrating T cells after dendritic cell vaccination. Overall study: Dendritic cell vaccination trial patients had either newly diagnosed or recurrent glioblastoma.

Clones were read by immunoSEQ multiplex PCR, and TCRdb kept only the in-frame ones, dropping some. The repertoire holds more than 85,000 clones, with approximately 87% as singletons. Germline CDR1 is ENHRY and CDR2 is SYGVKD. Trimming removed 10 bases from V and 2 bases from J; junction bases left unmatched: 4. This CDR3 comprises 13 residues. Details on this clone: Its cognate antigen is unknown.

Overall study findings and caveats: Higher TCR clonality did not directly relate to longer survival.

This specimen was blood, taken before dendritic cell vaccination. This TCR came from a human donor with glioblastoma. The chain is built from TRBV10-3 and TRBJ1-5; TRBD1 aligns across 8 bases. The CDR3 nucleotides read TGTGCCACCAGGGGGCAGGGCAATCAGCCCCAGCATTTT. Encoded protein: CATRGQGNQPQHF.